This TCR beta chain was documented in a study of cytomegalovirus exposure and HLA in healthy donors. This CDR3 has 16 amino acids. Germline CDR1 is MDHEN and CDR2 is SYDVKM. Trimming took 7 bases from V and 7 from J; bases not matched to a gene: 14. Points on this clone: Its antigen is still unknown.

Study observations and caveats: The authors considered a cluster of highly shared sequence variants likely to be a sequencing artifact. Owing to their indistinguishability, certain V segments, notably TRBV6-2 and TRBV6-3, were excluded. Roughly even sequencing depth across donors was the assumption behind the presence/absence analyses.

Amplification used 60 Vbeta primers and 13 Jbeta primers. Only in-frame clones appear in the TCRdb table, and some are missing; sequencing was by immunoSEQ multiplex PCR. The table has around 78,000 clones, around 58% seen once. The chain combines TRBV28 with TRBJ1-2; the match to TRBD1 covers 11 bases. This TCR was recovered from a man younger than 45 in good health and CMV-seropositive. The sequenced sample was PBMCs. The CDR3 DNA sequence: TGTGCCAGCATCCCCGGGCTAGGACAGGGGGCGTTTGGCTACACCTTC. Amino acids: CASIPGLGQGAFGYTF.